Each of the 27 T cell receptor beta chains below was sequenced from the same sample in a study of blood T cell repertoires in COVID-19. Only in-frame clones appear in the TCRdb table, and some are missing; sequencing was by immunoSEQ multiplex PCR. The repertoire has roughly 220,000 clones, around 83% of them found once; the top ten carry around 3%. Sequences were obtained from peripheral blood. Receptor source: a man aged 45-60 years who had recovered from COVID-19.

This chain joins TRBV28 and TRBJ2-7; 16 bases are shared with TRBD2. V lost 2 bases and J lost 5; bases outside the gene matches: 6. There are 17 residues in the CDR3. CDR1 is MDHEN and CDR2 is SYDVKM in the germline V gene. The CDR3: CASSLTGTSGRADEQYF. CDR3 DNA: TGTGCCAGCAGTTTAACCGGGACTAGCGGGAGGGCCGACGAGCAGTACTTC.

J is TRBJ1-2 and V is TRBV19; a weak D match, TRBD1 (6 bases). The germline CDR1 and CDR2 sequences are LNHDA and SQIVND (reference sequence). The germline V and J ends were trimmed by 6 bases and 6 bases, with 23 bases remaining between them. The CDR3 spans 16 residues. CDR3 amino acids: CASRAVTNRVLDGYTF. The CDR3 DNA sequence: TGTGCCAGTAGGGCTGTTACGAACAGGGTTCTTGATGGCTACACCTTC.

As DNA, the CDR3 is TGCGCCAGCAGCTTGAGTGACAGATCCCAGCCCCAGCATTTT. Residues: CASSLSDRSQPQHF. V and J are TRBV5-1 and TRBJ1-5, with TRBD1 as a possible D gene (5 bases). The CDR3 is 14 residues long. V lost 1 base and J lost 7, with 12 bases in between. Germline assignment: CDR1 SGHRS and CDR2 YFSETQ.

V gene TRBV10-2 combines with J gene TRBJ2-1; 7 bases fit TRBD2. The CDR3 is 14 amino acids. V dropped 6 bases and J dropped 4; count of bases not matched to a gene: 6. The germline CDR1 and CDR2 sequences are WSHSY and SAAADI. Written as DNA, the CDR3 is TGCGCCAGCAGCCTAGCGGCGAGTTACAATGAGCAGTTCTTC. This encodes CASSLAASYNEQFF.

The chain uses TRBV12-3 or TRBV12-4 and TRBJ2-5, with a weak D call TRBD1 (5 bases). The CDR3 runs 13 residues. V was cut by 6 bases and J by 1 base, with 9 bases left in between. As DNA, the CDR3 is TGTGCCAGCAGCTCAGGGCTCCAAGAGACCCAGTACTTC. Its protein product is CASSSGLQETQYF.

This chain links TRBV27 with TRBJ2-7; 9 bases agree with TRBD2. Germline trimming cut 8 bases from V and 3 bases from J; bases unmatched to any gene: 8. The CDR3 loop spans 14 amino acids. Germline values: CDR1 MNHEY, CDR2 SMNVEV (reference sequence). DNA for the CDR3: TGTGCCAGCCTGTGGCTAGCGGGATTCTACGAGCAGTACTTC. Protein: CASLWLAGFYEQYF.

This clone was recorded a few times. This chain joins TRBV6-5 and TRBJ2-3; TRBD1 matches 7 bases. The ends lost 2 bases at V and 5 bases at J; junction bases unmatched: 4. The CDR3 extends over 14 amino acids. Germline V lookup: CDR1 MNHEY, CDR2 SVGAGI. CDR3 region: CASSYRTGQDTQYF. In DNA, the CDR3 is TGTGCCAGCAGTTACCGGACAGGCCAAGATACGCAGTATTTT.

The V and J genes are TRBV28 and TRBJ1-5; D is possibly TRBD1 (6 bases). CDR1 is MDHEN, CDR2 SYDVKM, per germline. V lost 6 bases to trimming and J lost 1 base, with 13 bases between them. This CDR3 is built from 15 residues. This CDR3 is CASRSVGGSNQPQHF. CDR3 nucleotides: TGTGCCAGCAGATCGGTAGGGGGAAGCAATCAGCCCCAGCATTTT. The variable domain in full, completed from reference TRBV28 and TRBJ1-5, reads DVKVTQSSRYLVKRTGEKVFLECVQDMDHENMFWYRQDPGLGLRLIYFSYDVKMKEKGDIPEGYSVSREKKERFSLILESASTNQTSMYLCASRSVGGSNQPQHFGDGTRLSIL.

This clone has more than one count but fewer than ten. This sequence joins TRBV27 and TRBJ2-5; 8 nucleotides line up with TRBD2. The CDR3 contains 13 residues. From germline, CDR1 is MNHEY and CDR2 SMNVEV (reference sequence). With 5 bases clipped from V and 4 bases from J, the junction kept 3 bases outside the gene matches. In DNA form, the CDR3 reads TGTGCCAGCAGTCCCGGGAGGGGAGAGACCCAGTACTTC. Its protein product is CASSPGRGETQYF.

This clone was detected a few times. This sequence joins TRBV27 and TRBJ1-2, with 7 bases identical to TRBD1. The germline CDR1 and CDR2 sequences are MNHEY and SMNVEV (reference sequence). V lost 5 bases to trimming and J lost 2 bases; unmatched junction nucleotides: 5. The CDR3 consists of 14 residues. The CDR3, as DNA: TGTGCCAGCAGTACTCGACAGGGAAACTATGGCTACACCTTC. It codes for CASSTRQGNYGYTF.

The V and J genes are TRBV7-9 and TRBJ2-5; TRBD1 aligns across 7 bases. The length of the CDR3 is 17 residues. The V segment lost 5 bases and the J segment 0 bases; nucleotides outside the gene matches: 12. Germline V CDR1 and CDR2: SEHNR, FQNEAQ (reference sequence). CDR3 bases: TGTGCCAGCAGCCTCGGATCCGGGACAGTGTACCAAGAGACCCAGTACTTC. Encoded protein: CASSLGSGTVYQETQYF.

This clone was seen just once. V is TRBV30 and J is TRBJ2-1; D perhaps matches TRBD2 (5 bases). CDR3 length: 14 residues. The germline CDR1 and CDR2 sequences are GTSNPN and SVGIG (reference sequence). V was cut by 0 bases and J by 2 bases, with 8 bases left in between. For the CDR3, the DNA is TGTGCCTGGAGTGTTGGTAGCGCCTACAATGAGCAGTTCTTC. Its translation is CAWSVGSAYNEQFF.

The chain uses TRBV27 and TRBJ1-5, with D tentatively TRBD1 (5 bases). Per the germline V gene, CDR1 is MNHEY and CDR2 is SMNVEV (reference sequence). There are 17 residues in the CDR3. V dropped 4 bases and J dropped 4 bases, with 20 bases sitting between them. The CDR3 protein is CASSSAGTEALNQPQHF. CDR3 coding DNA: TGTGCCAGCAGTTCTGCCGGGACTGAAGCATTGAATCAGCCCCAGCATTTT.

This clone was counted once. The chain has TRBV5-1 and TRBJ2-1, with TRBD1 matching 8 bases. The CDR3 covers 17 residues. Germline CDR1 and CDR2: SGHRS and YFSETQ. V lost 3 bases, J lost 2 bases, and 10 bases stayed unmatched. CDR3 DNA sequence: TGCGCCAGCAGCTGGAACCAGGGGGCAAGGACCTACAATGAGCAGTTCTTC. Amino acid sequence: CASSWNQGARTYNEQFF.

CDR3 sequence: CASSIGARGAATQYF. The CDR3 coding sequence is TGTGCCAGTAGTATAGGAGCCCGGGGGGCGGCTACGCAGTATTTT. The chain recombines TRBV19 with TRBJ2-3; perhaps TRBD2 as D (7 bases). Trimming cost V 1 base and J 8 bases, with 16 bases left between them. Germline assignment: CDR1 LNHDA and CDR2 SQIVND (reference sequence). This CDR3 is built from 15 residues.

In this sample, this clone turned up a few times. The chain carries TRBV29-1 and TRBJ1-4; 10 bases agree with TRBD1. Looked up from germline, CDR1 is SQVTM and CDR2 is ANQGSEA. The CDR3 has 12 residues. V was clipped by 7 bases and J by 8 bases; unmatched bases: 4. This CDR3 is CSATTGGEKLFF. For the CDR3, the DNA is TGCAGCGCAACGACAGGGGGCGAAAAACTGTTTTTT.

The sample holds one count of this clone. The genes are TRBV15 and TRBJ1-5; unclear D gene. V was trimmed by 1 base and J by 9 bases, leaving 4 bases between them. The CDR3 spans 11 residues. CDR1 is LNHNV and CDR2 is YYDKDF in the germline V gene (reference sequence). This CDR3 reads CATSRAGPQHF. The CDR3 nucleotides read TGTGCCACCAGCAGAGCAGGGCCCCAGCATTTT.

CDR3: CASSLGSQHSNEKLFF. The CDR3 DNA follows: TGCGCCAGCAGCCTAGGATCCCAGCATAGTAATGAAAAACTGTTTTTT. The rearrangement joins TRBV5-1 to TRBJ1-4; no clear D. Germline CDR1 is SGHRS and CDR2 is YFSETQ. CDR3 length: 16 amino acids. The V and J ends lost 4 bases and 4 bases respectively, with 17 bases between them.

The chain joins TRBV6-5 to TRBJ2-1; TRBD2 matches 9 bases. Germline V lookup: CDR1 MNHEY, CDR2 SVGAGI. J lost 6 bases, V lost 6 bases, and 9 bases had no gene match. The CDR3 is 15 residues long. The CDR3, as DNA: TGTGCCAGCAGCGCGGGACTAGCCAGGGGCAATGAGCAGTTCTTC. Translated: CASSAGLARGNEQFF.

The chain combines TRBV6-5 with TRBJ1-5, with no clear D. V gave up 0 bases and J gave up 2 bases, with 8 bases separating them. The CDR3 totals 15 residues. From germline, CDR1 is MNHEY and CDR2 SVGAGI. The CDR3, as DNA: TGTGCCAGCAGTTACTCATCTACAGGCAATCAGCCCCAGCATTTT. Protein: CASSYSSTGNQPQHF.

Here the CDR3 DNA reads TGTGCCAGCAGCCCCCAAGGCGGAACTAATGAAAAACTGTTTTTT. It encodes CASSPQGGTNEKLFF. The J gene is TRBJ1-4, the V gene TRBV5-4; D not resolved. Germline-derived CDR1 and CDR2 are SGHNT and YYREEE (reference sequence). The germline V and J ends were trimmed by 4 bases and 1 base, with 11 bases remaining between them. The CDR3 covers 15 residues. The full variable domain, with the rest looked up from reference TRBV5-4 and TRBJ1-4, is ETGVTQSPTHLIKTRGQQVTLRCSSQSGHNTVSWYQQALGQGPQFIFQYYREEENGRGNFPPRFSGLQFPNYSSELNVNALELDDSALYLCASSPQGGTNEKLFFGSGTQLSVL.

The gene calls are TRBV10-3 and TRBJ1-1, with a tentative D call TRBD1 (6 bases). This CDR3 has 14 amino acids. V lost 6 bases and J lost 4, with 15 bases in between. Germline V gene data show CDR1 as ENHRY and CDR2 as SYGVKD. This chain's CDR3 is CAIRVGGRFTEAFF. The CDR3 DNA is TGTGCCATCAGAGTGGGGGGGCGGTTCACTGAAGCTTTCTTT.

This clone appeared once. V and J are TRBV24-1 and TRBJ2-7; D might be TRBD2 (7 bases). CDR3 length: 15 amino acids. Germline V CDR1 and CDR2: KGHDR, SFDVKD. The germline V and J ends were trimmed by 4 bases and 0 bases, with 12 bases remaining between them. This CDR3 is CATSEGGLSSYEQYF. The CDR3 region has the DNA TGTGCCACCAGTGAGGGGGGGCTCAGCTCCTACGAGCAGTACTTC.

The rearrangement uses TRBV27 and TRBJ2-2, with 7 bases identical to TRBD2. Losses at the gene ends were 3 bases for V and 7 bases for J; bases not matched to a gene: 8. The CDR3 length is 15 residues. Germline assignment: CDR1 MNHEY and CDR2 SMNVEV (reference sequence). In nucleotides, the CDR3 is TGTGCCAGCAGTTTTTCATTCGGGGGGAGCGGGGAGCTGTTTTTT. This translates into CASSFSFGGSGELFF.

J is TRBJ2-3 and V is TRBV28; weak D call: TRBD1 (6 bases). The CDR3 consists of 17 residues. CDR1 is MDHEN and CDR2 is SYDVKM in the germline V gene. V shed 2 bases and J shed 4 bases, with 19 bases lying between them. CDR3 amino acids: CASSLRPGTLDPDTQYF. The CDR3 DNA is TGTGCCAGCAGTTTACGCCCCGGGACACTGGACCCAGATACGCAGTATTTT.

V gene TRBV7-6 combines with J gene TRBJ2-3; 8 nucleotides match TRBD2. The CDR3 is 16 residues long. The V and J ends lost 5 bases and 0 bases, in that order; junction bases with no gene match: 7. In germline, CDR1 is SGHVS, CDR2 FNYEAQ. CDR3 in DNA: TGTGCCAGCAGCATTTATAGCGGGGCTAGCACAGATACGCAGTATTTT. Translating gives CASSIYSGASTDTQYF.

This rearrangement joins TRBV11-2 to TRBJ1-6; 7 bases map to TRBD1. The J segment lost 9 bases and the V segment lost 2 bases, leaving 7 bases of the junction unmatched. This CDR3 is 15 amino acids long. Germline V gene sequence: CDR1 SGHAT, CDR2 FQNNGV. The chain's CDR3 is CASSLITGVGSPLHF. CDR3 in DNA: TGTGCCAGCAGCTTAATCACAGGGGTAGGTTCACCCCTCCACTTT. Together with reference TRBV11-2 and TRBJ1-6, the CDR3 gives the full variable domain: EAGVAQSPRYKIIEKRQSVAFWCNPISGHATLYWYQQILGQGPKLLIQFQNNGVVDDSQLPKDRFSAERLKGVDSTLKIQPAKLEDSAVYLCASSLITGVGSPLHFGNGTRLTVT.